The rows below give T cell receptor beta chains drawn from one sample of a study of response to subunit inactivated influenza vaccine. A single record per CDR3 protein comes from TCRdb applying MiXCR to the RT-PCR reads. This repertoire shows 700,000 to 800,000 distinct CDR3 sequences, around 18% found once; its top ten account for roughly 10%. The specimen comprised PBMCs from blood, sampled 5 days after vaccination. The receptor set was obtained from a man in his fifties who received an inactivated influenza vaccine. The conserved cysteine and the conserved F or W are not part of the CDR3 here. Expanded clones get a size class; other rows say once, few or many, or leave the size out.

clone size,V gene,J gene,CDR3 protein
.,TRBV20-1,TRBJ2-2,SARADSQNTGELF
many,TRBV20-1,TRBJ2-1,SANSGTGVGNEQF
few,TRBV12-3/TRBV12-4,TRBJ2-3,ASSQSKDTQY
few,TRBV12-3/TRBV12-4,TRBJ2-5,ASRGQGGFSETQY
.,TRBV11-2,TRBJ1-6,ASSLVLAGTGDSPLH
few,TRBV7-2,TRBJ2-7,ASSLALTAGEQY
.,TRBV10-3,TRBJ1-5,AINLDRNQPQH
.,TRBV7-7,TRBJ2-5,ASGQDRATQY
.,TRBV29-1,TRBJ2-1,SVAARHLSQF
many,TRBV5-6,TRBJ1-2,ASSVGPSNYGYT
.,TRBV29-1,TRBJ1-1,SVGGQNTEAF
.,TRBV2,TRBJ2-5,ASIKTGGIVETQY
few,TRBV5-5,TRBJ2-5,ASSLGGSNQETQY
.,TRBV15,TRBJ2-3,ATSRRAGGTTDTQY
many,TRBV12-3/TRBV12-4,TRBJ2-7,ASSWGPGVSYEQY
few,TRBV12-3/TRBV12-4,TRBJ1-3,ASSLTRGNTIY
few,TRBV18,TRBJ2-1,ASSPPASHNEQF
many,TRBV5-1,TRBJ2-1,ASYEGPNNEQF
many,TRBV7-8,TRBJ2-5,ASTLRFETQY
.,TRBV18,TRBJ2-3,ASSPRPNPVGDTQY
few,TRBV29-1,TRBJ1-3,SVVWAAGNTIY
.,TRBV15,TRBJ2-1,ATSRAGGNVQF
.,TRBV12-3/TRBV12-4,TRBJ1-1,ASSYTSLNTEAF
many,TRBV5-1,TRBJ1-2,ASSLTGADGYT
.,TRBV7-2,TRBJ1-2,ASRLGVDYGYT
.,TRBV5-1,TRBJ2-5,ASTPSGGSQETQY
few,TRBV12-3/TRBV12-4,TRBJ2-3,ASSPKWGAGTDTQY
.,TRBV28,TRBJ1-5,ASCLRRGNQPQH
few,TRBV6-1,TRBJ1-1,ASRLDRVNTEAF
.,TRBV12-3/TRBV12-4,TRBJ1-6,ASKKGQGTRPLH
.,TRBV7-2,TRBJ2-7,ASSRDRGPHG
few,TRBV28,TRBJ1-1,ASSIIHLPNTEAF
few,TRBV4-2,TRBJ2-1,ASSQAGLKSSYNEQF
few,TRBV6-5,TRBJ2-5,ASSYGGQLETQY
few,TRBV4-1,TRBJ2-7,ASSQEKGLQGNGGEQY
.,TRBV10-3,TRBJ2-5,AISEPGIETQY
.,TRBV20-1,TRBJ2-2,SAKANTGELF
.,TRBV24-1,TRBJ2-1,ATSPEGGGYNEQF
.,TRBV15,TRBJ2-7,ATSRMPGQGNEQY
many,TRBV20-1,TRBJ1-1,SATTRTAMNTEAF
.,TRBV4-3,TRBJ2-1,ASSQDLWGSYNEQF
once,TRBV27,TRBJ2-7,ASSRQGGDAYEQY
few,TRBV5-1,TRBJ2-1,ASSLAHRGLAGHNEQF
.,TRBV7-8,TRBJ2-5,ASTSGSGSGFRETQY
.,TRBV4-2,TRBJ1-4,ASSQPGHTNEKLF
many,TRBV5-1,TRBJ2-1,ASSLARDDNEQF
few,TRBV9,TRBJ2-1,ASSVGGGFYNEQF
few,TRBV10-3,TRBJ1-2,AISARGQDAGYT
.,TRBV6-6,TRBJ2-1,ASSSPAGTGF
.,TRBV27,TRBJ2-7,ASSRRTGYYEQY
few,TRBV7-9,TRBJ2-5,ASSLVSTSGQETQY
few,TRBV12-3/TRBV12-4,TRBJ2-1,ASSWQGALFFSYNEQF